Below, 7 T cell receptor beta chains from the same sample are listed, as sequenced in a study of blood T cells in healthy people across ages. Combining a sample-barcoded 5' primer with a J-beta primer mix, a second PCR ran for roughly 6 to 11 cycles. TCRdb re-derived calls from the 5' RACE reads in MiXCR, one entry per CDR3 protein. The sample carries approximately 680,000 distinct CDR3 sequences, 32% recorded once. Sample: blood. The receptors here all came from a woman of 80 years or more in good health.

This clonotype was detected many times. The chain has TRBV29-1 and TRBJ2-3, with D perhaps assigned TRBD1 or TRBD2 (6 bases each). This CDR3 spans 12 amino acids. The V gene's germline CDR1 is SQVTM and CDR2 ANQGSEA. The V and J ends lost 4 bases and 3 bases respectively, with 8 bases between them. CDR3 DNA: TGCAGCGTTGGAGGGGGGACAGATACGCAGTATTTT. It codes for CSVGGGTDTQYF.

This chain links TRBV7-2 with TRBJ2-3; maybe TRBD1 (5 bases). The germline V gene has CDR1 SGHTA and CDR2 FQGNSA. The CDR3 length is 16 residues. V was shortened by 1 base and J by 11 bases, with 22 bases between the two germline ends. The CDR3 nucleotides are TGTGCCAGCAGCTTAGTAGGCCAAGGGGTAAACAATGAGCAGTATTTT. Its protein product is CASSLVGQGVNNEQYF.

This clonotype has ten or more counts. This sequence joins TRBV3-1 and TRBJ2-5; D gene ambiguous. The germline V gene has CDR1 LGHDT and CDR2 YNNKEL (reference sequence). CDR3 length: 14 residues. V lost 0 bases and J 4 bases, leaving 9 bases between the germline ends. As DNA, the CDR3 is TGTGCCAGCAGCCAAGACGGCCGGCGAGAGACCCAGTACTTC. This gives the protein CASSQDGRRETQYF.

This clonotype appeared many times. The CDR3 region is CSARDPVGLGEQYF. The DNA for the CDR3 is TGCAGTGCTAGAGATCCTGTAGGCTTGGGGGAGCAGTACTTC. This sequence joins TRBV20-1 and TRBJ2-5, with D tentatively TRBD1 or TRBD2 (5 bases each). Trimming left V 0 bases short and J 11 bases short, with 19 bases between. The CDR3 sequence is 14 residues long. In germline, CDR1 is DFQATT, CDR2 SNEGSKA (reference sequence).

This clonotype was counted ten times or more. This chain links TRBV7-9 with TRBJ1-5; D call uncertain. Germline CDR1 SEHNR, CDR2 FQNEAQ (reference sequence). The CDR3 length is 15 residues. V lost 2 bases and J 2 bases, leaving 10 bases between the germline ends. The CDR3 loop is CASSLSSQGNQPQHF. The CDR3 DNA reads as TGTGCCAGCAGCTTATCTAGCCAGGGCAATCAGCCCCAGCATTTT.

This clonotype was picked up a small number of times. The chain employs TRBV20-1 and TRBJ1-1; the D gene is possibly TRBD1 (6 bases). The CDR3 has 12 amino acids. Per germline, CDR1 DFQATT and CDR2 SNEGSKA (reference sequence). V was shortened by 6 bases and J by 4 bases, with 12 bases between the two germline ends. The CDR3 spells CSATTGRTEAFF. The CDR3 nucleotides are TGCAGTGCAACAACAGGGCGCACTGAAGCTTTCTTT.

This clonotype was found once. The V and J genes are TRBV7-2 and TRBJ2-1, with D possibly TRBD2 on 7 matching bases. CDR3 length: 15 residues. In germline, CDR1 is SGHTA, CDR2 FQGNSA. V lost 6 bases and J lost 3, with 15 bases in between. CDR3 in amino acids: CASRRGGRDYNEQFF. The CDR3 region has the DNA TGTGCCAGCAGAAGAGGGGGGAGGGACTACAATGAGCAGTTCTTC.